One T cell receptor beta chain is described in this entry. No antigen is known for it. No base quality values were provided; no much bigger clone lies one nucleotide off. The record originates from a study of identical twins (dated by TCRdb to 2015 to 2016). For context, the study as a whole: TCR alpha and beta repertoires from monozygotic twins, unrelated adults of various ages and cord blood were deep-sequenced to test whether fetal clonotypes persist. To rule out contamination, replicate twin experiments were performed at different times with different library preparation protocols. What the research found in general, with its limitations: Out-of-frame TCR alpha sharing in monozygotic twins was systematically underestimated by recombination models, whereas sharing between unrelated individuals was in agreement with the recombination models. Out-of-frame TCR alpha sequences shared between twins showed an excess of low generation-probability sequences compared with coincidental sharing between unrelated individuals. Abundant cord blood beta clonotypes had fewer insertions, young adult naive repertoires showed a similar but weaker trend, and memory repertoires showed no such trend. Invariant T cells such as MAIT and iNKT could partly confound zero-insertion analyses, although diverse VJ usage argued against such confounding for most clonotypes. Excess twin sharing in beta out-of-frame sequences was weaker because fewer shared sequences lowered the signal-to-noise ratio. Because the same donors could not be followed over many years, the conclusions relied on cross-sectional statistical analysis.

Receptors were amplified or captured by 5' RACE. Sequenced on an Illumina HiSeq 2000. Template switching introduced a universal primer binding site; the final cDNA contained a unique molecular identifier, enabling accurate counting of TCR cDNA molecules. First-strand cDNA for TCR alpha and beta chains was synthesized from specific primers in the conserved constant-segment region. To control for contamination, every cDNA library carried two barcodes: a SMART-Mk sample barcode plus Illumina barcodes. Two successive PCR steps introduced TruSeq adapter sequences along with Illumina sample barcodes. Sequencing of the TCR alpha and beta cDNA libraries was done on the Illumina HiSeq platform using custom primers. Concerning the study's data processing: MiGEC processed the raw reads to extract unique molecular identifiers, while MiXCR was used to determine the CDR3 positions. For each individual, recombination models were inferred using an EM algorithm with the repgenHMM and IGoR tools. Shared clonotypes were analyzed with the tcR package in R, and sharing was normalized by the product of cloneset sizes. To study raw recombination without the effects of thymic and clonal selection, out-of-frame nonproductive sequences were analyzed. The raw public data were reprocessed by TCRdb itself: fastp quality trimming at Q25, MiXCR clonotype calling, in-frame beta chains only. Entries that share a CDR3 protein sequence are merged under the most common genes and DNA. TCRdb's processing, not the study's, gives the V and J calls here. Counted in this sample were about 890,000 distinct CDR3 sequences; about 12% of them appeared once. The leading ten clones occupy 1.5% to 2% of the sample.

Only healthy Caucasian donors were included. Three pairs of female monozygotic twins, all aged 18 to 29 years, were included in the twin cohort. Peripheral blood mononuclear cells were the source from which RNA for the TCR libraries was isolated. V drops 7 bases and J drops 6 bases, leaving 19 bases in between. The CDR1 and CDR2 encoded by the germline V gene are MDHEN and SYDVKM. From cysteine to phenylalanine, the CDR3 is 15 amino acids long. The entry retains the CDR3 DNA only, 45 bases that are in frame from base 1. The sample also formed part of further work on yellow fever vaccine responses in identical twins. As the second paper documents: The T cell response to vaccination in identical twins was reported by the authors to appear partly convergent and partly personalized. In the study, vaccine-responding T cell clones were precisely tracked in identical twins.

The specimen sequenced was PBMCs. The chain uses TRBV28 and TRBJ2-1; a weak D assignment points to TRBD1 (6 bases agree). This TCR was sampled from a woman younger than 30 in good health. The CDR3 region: CASTTTGKRSNEQFF. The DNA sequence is TGTGCCAGCACCACAACAGGGAAGAGGTCCAATGAGCAGTTCTTC.